Listed below are T cell receptor beta chains from one sample, sequenced in a study of monozygotic twins with inflammatory bowel disease. TCRdb derives one entry per CDR3 protein from the 5' RACE reads, leaving out DNA. The sample data list over 200,000 distinct CDR3 sequences. Material: blood. These receptors were taken from a human donor with ulcerative colitis or Crohn's disease, or a healthy co-twin of an affected twin (not recorded which). Both conserved end residues are part of each CDR3. Fields, in order: J gene, V gene, CDR3 protein.

J: TRBJ2-2
V: TRBV12-3/TRBV12-4
CDR3: CASTALAGGPGELFF

J: TRBJ2-3
V: TRBV6-2/TRBV6-3
CDR3: CASSYTLAGADTQYF

J: TRBJ1-1
V: TRBV27
CDR3: CASQGTGHTEAFF

J: TRBJ2-2
V: TRBV20-1
CDR3: CSASHGTGTTGELFF

J: TRBJ2-2
V: TRBV7-6
CDR3: CASSSGGFTGELFF

J: TRBJ2-1
V: TRBV7-2
CDR3: CASSLEGRGYNEQFF

J: TRBJ2-1
V: TRBV27
CDR3: CASSLLGTEYNEQFF

J: TRBJ1-1
V: TRBV7-2
CDR3: CASSLDGPGALRAFF

J: TRBJ1-1
V: TRBV10-3
CDR3: CAISRVPSTGSNTEAFF

J: TRBJ1-6
V: TRBV18
CDR3: CASSPARNSPLHF

J: TRBJ1-5
V: TRBV20-1
CDR3: CSAPIEGGRNQPQHF

J: TRBJ1-1
V: TRBV6-1
CDR3: CASSPQTGGYTEAFF

J: TRBJ1-1
V: TRBV5-1
CDR3: CASSFGHLNTEAFF

J: TRBJ2-7
V: TRBV18
CDR3: CASSPGTGGSSEQYF